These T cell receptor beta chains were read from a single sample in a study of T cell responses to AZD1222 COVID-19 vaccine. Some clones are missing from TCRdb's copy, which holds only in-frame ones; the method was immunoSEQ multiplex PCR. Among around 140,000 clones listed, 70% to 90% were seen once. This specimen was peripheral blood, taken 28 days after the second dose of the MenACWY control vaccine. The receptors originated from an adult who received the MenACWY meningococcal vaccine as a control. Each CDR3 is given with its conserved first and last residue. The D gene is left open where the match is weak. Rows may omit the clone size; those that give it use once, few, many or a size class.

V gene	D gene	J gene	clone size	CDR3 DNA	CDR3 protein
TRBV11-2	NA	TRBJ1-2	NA	TGTGCCAGCAGCTTAGACTCCGCAGCCTATGGCTACACCTTC	CASSLDSAAYGYTF
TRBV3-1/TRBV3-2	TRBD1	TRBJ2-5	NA	TGTGCCAGCAGCCCAACCCCTCGGGACAGGGGGCGGGAGACCCAGTACTTC	CASSPTPRDRGRETQYF
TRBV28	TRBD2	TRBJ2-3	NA	TGTGCCAGCAACGAGGCGGGGGGACGCACAGATACGCAGTATTTT	CASNEAGGRTDTQYF
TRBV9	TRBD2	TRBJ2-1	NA	TGTGCCAGCAGCGTAGGTCATAGCGGGAGCTTGGATGAGCAGTTCTTC	CASSVGHSGSLDEQFF
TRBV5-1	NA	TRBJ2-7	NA	TGCGCCAGCAGCTTGGAAAGGTCCGAGGGCTCCTACGAGCAGTACTTC	CASSLERSEGSYEQYF
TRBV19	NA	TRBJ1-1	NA	TGTGCCAGTAGTATAGGGGGGGAGGAGAACACTGAAGCTTTCTTT	CASSIGGEENTEAFF
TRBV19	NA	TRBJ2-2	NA	TGTGCCAGTAGACCCCTCTACACCGGGGAGCTGTTTTTT	CASRPLYTGELFF
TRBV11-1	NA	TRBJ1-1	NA	TGTGCCAGCAGCTTACGGTCTTCGGGGAACACTGAAGCTTTCTTT	CASSLRSSGNTEAFF
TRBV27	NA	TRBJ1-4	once	TGTGCCAGCAGTTTAAGATGGGTGGCGGGGGAAAAACTGTTTTTT	CASSLRWVAGEKLFF
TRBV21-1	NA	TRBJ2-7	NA	TGTGCCAGCAGCAATAAACACCCTTTAGCCTACGAGCAGTACTTC	CASSNKHPLAYEQYF
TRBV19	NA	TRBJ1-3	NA	TGTGCCAGTAGTATGGGCGCGGCTGGAAACACCATATATTTT	CASSMGAAGNTIYF
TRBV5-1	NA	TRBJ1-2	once	TGCGCCAGCAGCTTGGCCAGAGGACGTAACTATGGCTACACCTTC	CASSLARGRNYGYTF
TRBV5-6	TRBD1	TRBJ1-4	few	TGTGCCAGCAGCTCCACTGGCCGGGACAGGGATAATGAAAAACTGTTTTTT	CASSSTGRDRDNEKLFF
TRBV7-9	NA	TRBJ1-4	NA	TGTGCCAGCAGCTTTCGGGGGAAAAATGAAAAACTGTTTTTT	CASSFRGKNEKLFF
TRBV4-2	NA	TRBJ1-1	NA	TGTGCCAGCGGTCCTACAGGGATAAACACTGAAGCTTTCTTT	CASGPTGINTEAFF
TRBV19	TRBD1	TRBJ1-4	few	TGTGCCAGTAGTATTTGGGACAGCGAGGAAAAACTGTTTTTT	CASSIWDSEEKLFF
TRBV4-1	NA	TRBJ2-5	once	TGCGCCAGCAGCCTGACCTTGGGCCGTACAACCAAAGAGACCCAGTACTTC	CASSLTLGRTTKETQYF
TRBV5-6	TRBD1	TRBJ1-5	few	TGTGCCAGCAGCCCGGACAGGGCTCAGCCCCAGCATTTT	CASSPDRAQPQHF
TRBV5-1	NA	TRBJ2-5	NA	TGCGCCAGCAGCTCCCAGGGAACCCCGGGGGAGACCCAGTACTTC	CASSSQGTPGETQYF
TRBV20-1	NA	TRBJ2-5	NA	TGCAGTGCTAGAGTTCAAGAGACCCAGTACTTC	CSARVQETQYF
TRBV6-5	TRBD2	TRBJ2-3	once	TGTGCCAGCAGTTACACGATAGCGGGGACAGATACGCAGTATTTT	CASSYTIAGTDTQYF
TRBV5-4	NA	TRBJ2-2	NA	TGTGCCAGCAGCCAGGGGGGGCAGGTTAACACCGGGGAGCTGTTTTTT	CASSQGGQVNTGELFF
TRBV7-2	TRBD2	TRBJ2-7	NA	TGTGCCAGCAGCTCCCGGAGGGGCGGGTGGAGCGGGATCTCCTACGAGCAGTACTTC	CASSSRRGGWSGISYEQYF
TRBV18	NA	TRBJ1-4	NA	TGTGCCAGCTCACCAATATACGGGGGTACTAATGAAAAACTGTTTTTT	CASSPIYGGTNEKLFF
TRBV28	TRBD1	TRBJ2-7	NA	TGTGCCAGCAGTTCCCCCGGGACAGGGGGTGGCGAGCAGTACTTC	CASSSPGTGGGEQYF
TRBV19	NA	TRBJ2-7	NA	TGTGCCAGTAGTATAGCAGGGACCAACTACGAGCAGTACTTC	CASSIAGTNYEQYF
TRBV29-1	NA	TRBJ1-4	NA	TGCAGCGTTGAAACGTTTGAAAAACTGTTTTTT	CSVETFEKLFF
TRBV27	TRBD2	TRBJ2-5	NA	TGTGCCAGCAGTTCTAGTTCCCGTGGACTAGCGGAGACCCAGTACTTC	CASSSSSRGLAETQYF
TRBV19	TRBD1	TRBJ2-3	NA	TGTGCCAGTAGCGCGGGACAGGGAGTAACAGATACGCAGTATTTT	CASSAGQGVTDTQYF
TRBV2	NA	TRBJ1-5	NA	TGTGCCAGCAGTGAAGCGCTTCAACGGGAGTTCAATCAGCCCCAGCATTTT	CASSEALQREFNQPQHF
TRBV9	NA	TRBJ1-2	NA	TGTGCCAGCAGCGTAGGGGGCCTAGGCGGCTATGGCTACACCTTC	CASSVGGLGGYGYTF
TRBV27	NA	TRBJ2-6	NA	TGTGCCAGCAGCCCACTAGGGTCTGGGGCCAACGTCCTGACTTTC	CASSPLGSGANVLTF
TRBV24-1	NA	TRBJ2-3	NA	TGTGCCACCAGTGATAACAATCGAGATACGCAGTATTTT	CATSDNNRDTQYF
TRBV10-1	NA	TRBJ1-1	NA	TGCGCCAGCAGTGAGTCCGTTGGGGCAAGGACTGAAGCTTTCTTT	CASSESVGARTEAFF
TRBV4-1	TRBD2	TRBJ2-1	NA	TGCGCCAGCAGCCAAGATAAGCGGGGGTGGCAGAGCTCCTACAATGAGCAGTTCTTC	CASSQDKRGWQSSYNEQFF
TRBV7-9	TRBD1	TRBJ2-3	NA	TGTGCCAGCAGCGGACAGGGTTTTGTTACAGATACGCAGTATTTT	CASSGQGFVTDTQYF
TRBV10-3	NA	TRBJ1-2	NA	TGTGCCATCAGTCAAGGGTCGGGCTATGGCTACACCTTC	CAISQGSGYGYTF
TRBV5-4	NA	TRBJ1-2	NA	TGTGCCAGCAGCTTGGCAGGGTTCGGCTACACCTTC	CASSLAGFGYTF
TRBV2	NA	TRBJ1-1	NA	TGTGCCAGCGGGGGCACCATGAACACTGAAGCTTTCTTT	CASGGTMNTEAFF
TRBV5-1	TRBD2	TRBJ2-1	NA	TGCGCCAGCAGCCTCTTAGCGGGGGGCTCCTACAATGAGCAGTTCTTC	CASSLLAGGSYNEQFF
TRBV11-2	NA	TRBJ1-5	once	TGTGCCAGCAGCCCTGGCAGCAATCAGCCCCAGCATTTT	CASSPGSNQPQHF
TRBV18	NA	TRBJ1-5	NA	TGTGCCAGCTCACCACCGGGGGGGCAAAGGAGCAATCAGCCCCAGCATTTT	CASSPPGGQRSNQPQHF
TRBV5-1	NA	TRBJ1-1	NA	TGCGCCAGCACATTCGAGGTTAACACTGAAGCTTTCTTT	CASTFEVNTEAFF
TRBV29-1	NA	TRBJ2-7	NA	TGCAGCGCCCGTTCCAACTCCGGCGAGCAGTACTTC	CSARSNSGEQYF
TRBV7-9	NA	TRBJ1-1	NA	TGTGCCAGCAGCTCTAAGACAGAAAAGAACACTGAAGCTTTCTTT	CASSSKTEKNTEAFF
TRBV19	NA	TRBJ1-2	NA	TGTGCCAGTAGTCGTCAGGGGTATGGCTACACCTTC	CASSRQGYGYTF
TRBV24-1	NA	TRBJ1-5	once	TGTGCCACCAGTCAGGGTTTGAATCAGCCCCAGCATTTT	CATSQGLNQPQHF
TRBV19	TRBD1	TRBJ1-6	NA	TGTGCCAGTAAGACGACAGGGATCCTTTCTAATTCACCCCTCCACTTT	CASKTTGILSNSPLHF
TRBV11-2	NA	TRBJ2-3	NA	TGTGCCAGCAGCTTAAACAGACATCCTAGCACAGATACGCAGTATTTT	CASSLNRHPSTDTQYF